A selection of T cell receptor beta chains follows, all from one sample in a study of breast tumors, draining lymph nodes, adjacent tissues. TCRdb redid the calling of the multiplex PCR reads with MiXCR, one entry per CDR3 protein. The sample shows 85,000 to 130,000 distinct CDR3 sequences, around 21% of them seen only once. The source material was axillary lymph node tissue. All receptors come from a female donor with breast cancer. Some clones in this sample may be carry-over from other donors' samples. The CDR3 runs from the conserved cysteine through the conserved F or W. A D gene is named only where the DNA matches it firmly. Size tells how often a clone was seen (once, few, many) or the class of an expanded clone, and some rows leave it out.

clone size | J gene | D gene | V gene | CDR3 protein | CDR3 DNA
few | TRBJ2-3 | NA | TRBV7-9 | CASSLASPSRHTQYF | TGTGCCAGCAGCTTAGCATCCCCCTCCCGGCATACGCAGTATTTT
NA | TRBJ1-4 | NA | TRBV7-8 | CASAAGSTNEKLFF | TGTGCCAGCGCCGCCGGGTCAACTAATGAAAAACTGTTTTTT
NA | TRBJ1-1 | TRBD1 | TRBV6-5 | CASRTGDTEALF | TGTGCCAGCAGGACAGGGGACACTGAAGCTCTCTTT
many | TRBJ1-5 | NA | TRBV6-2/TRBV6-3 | CASSYSGGHVNQPQHF | TGTGCCAGCAGTTACTCGGGGGGGCATGTCAATCAGCCCCAGCATTTT
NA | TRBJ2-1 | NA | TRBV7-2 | CASSPLGGSSYNEQFF | TGTGCCAGCAGCCCTCTCGGGGGTAGCTCCTACAATGAGCAGTTCTTC
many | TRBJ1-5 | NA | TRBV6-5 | CASSYAAYSNQPQHF | TGTGCCAGCAGTTACGCGGCGTATAGCAATCAGCCCCAGCATTTT
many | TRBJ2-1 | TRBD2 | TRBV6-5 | CASSYSRSGGYNEQFF | TGTGCCAGCAGTTACTCGAGGAGCGGGGGCTACAATGAGCAGTTCTTC
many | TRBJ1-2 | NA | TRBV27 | CASSGQWGEGGYTF | TGTGCCAGCAGTGGACAGTGGGGCGAGGGGGGCTACACCTTC
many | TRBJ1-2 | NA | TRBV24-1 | CATRGDGNYGYTF | TGTGCCACCAGGGGGGACGGTAACTATGGCTACACCTTC
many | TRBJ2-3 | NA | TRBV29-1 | CSVEFGQWDGTGTDTQYF | TGCAGCGTTGAGTTCGGACAGTGGGACGGTACTGGCACAGATACGCAGTATTTT
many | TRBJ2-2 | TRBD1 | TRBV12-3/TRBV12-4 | CASILSTGGADTGELFF | TGTGCCAGCATTCTATCTACAGGGGGCGCGGACACCGGGGAGCTGTTTTTT
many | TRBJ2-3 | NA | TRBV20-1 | CSARLGLDTQYF | TGCAGTGCAAGACTAGGATTAGATACGCAGTATTTT
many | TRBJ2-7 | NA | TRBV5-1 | CASSSGQKQYF | TGCGCCAGCAGCTCAGGACAGAAGCAGTACTTC
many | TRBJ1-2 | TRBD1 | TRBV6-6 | CASRTRTGRYGYTF | TGTGCCAGCAGAACCCGGACAGGGAGGTATGGCTACACCTTC
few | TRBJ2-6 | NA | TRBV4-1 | CASSQDSLGHGLSGANVLTF | TGCGCCAGCAGCCAAGATTCCCTCGGCCACGGCCTCTCTGGGGCCAACGTCCTGACTTTC
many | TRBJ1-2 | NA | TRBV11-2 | CASSLDTGGYYGYTF | TGTGCCAGCAGCTTAGACACCGGGGGCTACTATGGCTACACCTTC
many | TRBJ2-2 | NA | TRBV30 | CAWSSKVRNTGELFF | TGTGCCTGGAGTTCGAAGGTGCGGAACACCGGGGAGCTGTTTTTT
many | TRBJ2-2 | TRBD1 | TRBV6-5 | CASSQGQFTGELFF | TGTGCCAGCAGCCAGGGACAGTTCACCGGGGAGCTGTTTTTT
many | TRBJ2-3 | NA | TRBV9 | CASSVAGQSTDTQYF | TGTGCCAGCAGCGTGGCAGGACAAAGCACAGATACGCAGTATTTT
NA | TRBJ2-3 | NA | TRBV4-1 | CASSHSPGSVDTQYF | TGCGCCAGCAGCCATTCACCGGGGTCCGTGGATACGCAGTATTTT
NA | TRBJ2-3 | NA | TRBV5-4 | CASSFRDTQYF | TGTGCCAGCAGCTTTCGTGATACGCAGTATTTT
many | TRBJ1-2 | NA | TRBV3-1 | CASSRRQNIYGYTF | TGTGCCAGCAGCAGACGACAGAATATCTATGGCTACACCTTC
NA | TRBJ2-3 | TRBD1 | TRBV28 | CASSRGQGKRSDTQYF | TGTGCCAGCAGCAGGGGACAGGGCAAGCGATCAGATACGCAGTATTTT
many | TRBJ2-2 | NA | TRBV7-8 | CASSFDLVGELFF | TGTGCCAGCAGCTTTGATCTGGTGGGGGAGCTGTTTTTT
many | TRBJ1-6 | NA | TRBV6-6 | CASSYLGSDSPLHF | TGTGCCAGCAGTTACTTGGGATCGGATTCACCCCTCCACTTT
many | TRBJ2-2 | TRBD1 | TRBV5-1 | CASSLGQGSNTGELFF | TGCGCCAGCAGCCTAGGACAGGGTTCGAACACCGGGGAGCTGTTTTTT
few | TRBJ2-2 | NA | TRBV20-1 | CSADSVSNTGELFF | TGCAGTGCCGATAGCGTTTCGAACACCGGGGAGCTGTTTTTT
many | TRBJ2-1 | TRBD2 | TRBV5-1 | CASTLQRESFNEQFF | TGCGCCAGCACCCTACAGCGGGAGTCATTCAATGAGCAGTTCTTC
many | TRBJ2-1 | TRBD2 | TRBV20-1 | CSARWTSGRADEQFF | TGCAGTGCTAGATGGACTAGCGGGAGGGCCGATGAGCAGTTCTTC
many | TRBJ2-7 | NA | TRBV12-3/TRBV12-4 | CASSWAYEQYF | TGTGCCAGCAGTTGGGCCTACGAGCAGTACTTC
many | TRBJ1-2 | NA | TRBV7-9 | CASSLAAARSGYGYTF | TGTGCCAGCAGCTTAGCAGCTGCCAGAAGCGGGTATGGCTACACCTTC
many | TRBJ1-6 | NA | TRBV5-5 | CASSLAVSYNSPLHF | TGTGCCAGCAGCTTGGCAGTCTCCTATAATTCACCCCTCCACTTT
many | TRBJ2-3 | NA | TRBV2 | CASSVIPDTQYF | TGTGCCAGCAGTGTAATTCCAGATACGCAGTATTTT
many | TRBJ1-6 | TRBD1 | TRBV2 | CASSRQGADNSPLHF | TGTGCCAGCAGTCGTCAGGGGGCGGATAATTCACCCCTCCACTTT
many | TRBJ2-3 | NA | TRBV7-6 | CASSFKLDTTDTQYF | TGTGCCAGCAGCTTTAAACTCGACACCACAGATACGCAGTATTTT